Described below is a single TCR beta chain sequence and its context. The sample holds many counts of this clonotype. Its cognate antigen has yet to be identified. No quality values exist for individual bases; no much larger clone is one base distant. The data were taken from a study of T cells in Graves' hyperthyroidism and ophthalmopathy (dated by TCRdb to about 2019). As for the study more broadly: Peripheral blood was sampled at the time of initial diagnosis, prior to any treatment. To identify TCR V-J signatures that set the groups apart, the researchers used a discovery cohort of about a hundred patients, made up of about 44 with Graves' ophthalmopathy and 57 with stable Graves' hyperthyroidism. An independent validation cohort of under 20 hyperthyroidism patients and 17 patients who later progressed to ophthalmopathy tested prospective prediction of ophthalmopathy. The approximately 97 discovery patients were randomly divided into training and test sets at a 7:3 ratio. In addition, the study compared T-cell repertoires in thyroid tissue and in blood from roughly 6 Graves' hyperthyroidism patients. Once sampling was done, hyperthyroidism patients were given methimazole at a starting dose of 30 mg daily, whereas ophthalmopathy patients were given high-dose intravenous methylprednisolone. According to the paper, TCR Vbeta CDR3 sequencing was carried out on 135 peripheral blood samples, which came from approximately 43 ophthalmopathy, around 74 hyperthyroidism and about 17 progressor patients. What the research found in general, with its limitations: A model built on a 13 V-J signature distinguished ophthalmopathy from stable hyperthyroidism, reaching 85% to 90% sensitivity and about 81% specificity in cross-validation and 80%/75% in testing. No statistical method was used to fix the sample size in advance, and group allocation was not hidden from the investigators. In validation, progression to ophthalmopathy was predicted by the model with 55% to 71% sensitivity and roughly 76% specificity, a median of around 6.5 months before onset. Most expanded thyroid clonotypes (frequency above 0.001) were also found in blood, which suggests that blood repertoires may mirror thyroid immune responses.

TCR beta CDR3 regions were amplified from RNA transcripts. The TCR CDR3 was subjected to a first round of RT-PCR using the HTBI primer set and the Qiagen OneStep RT-PCR kit. Libraries were constructed in a second round of multiplex PCR, after which size selection and purification were carried out. Paired-end sequencing of the libraries was performed with 100 bp reads on an Illumina HiSeq2000. The study's own analysis went as follows. SOAPnuke was used to process the raw data, removing reads that contained adapters or uncalled bases, had a mean Phred below 15, or lacked an exact match to the constant primer or identifier. COPE v1.2.5 was used to merge high-quality paired reads, and clonotypes were defined as unique nucleotide sequences. MiTCR v1.1 was used to align the clonotypes against IMGT TRBV, TRBD and TRBJ reference segments. The analysis included only V-J combinations with a frequency above 0.0001, which together covered 99.2% of the repertoires. The TCS score was defined as the ratio of F50 (clonal expansion) to E x V (chaos), calculated using BLOSUM62-based TCRdist between CDR3 peptides within each V-J. Welch's t-statistics and random forest reduced approximately 520 V-J features to 13, which were used in a naive Bayes classifier (R e1071). The public reads were run again by TCRdb, first through fastp at Q25 and then through MiXCR, and only productive beta chains were kept. Under each unique CDR3 protein, matching rows form one entry showing the most common genes and DNA. None of the V and J calls come from the authors' own analysis; TCRdb made them. The sample table lists over 250,000 distinct CDR3 sequences, roughly 15% of them with a count of one. Roughly 35% of the sample lies in the top ten.

Moderately to severely active disease, a Clinical Activity Score of at least 3, a NOSPECS grade of at least 4, and a duration under 3 months were present in ophthalmopathy patients. Any patient with an uncontrolled infection, another autoimmune disease, pregnancy or lactation was excluded. Diagnoses were established on the basis of clinical symptoms, serum thyroxine and TRAb, thyroid ultrasound, and orbital computed tomography. Ficoll-Paque density gradient centrifugation was used to isolate PBMCs from around 10 ml of fresh peripheral blood. Total RNA was extracted using Trizol reagent, and RNA quality was assessed on an Agilent 2100 Bioanalyzer. This receptor was obtained from a woman between 40 and 55 years old with Graves' ophthalmopathy. The sequenced sample was blood.

The CDR3 region: CASSTELIGEQFF. The DNA sequence reads TGTGCCAGCAGCACGGAACTGATAGGGGAGCAGTTCTTC. This sequence uses TRBV14 and TRBJ2-1; the D gene cannot be resolved reliably. Trimming costs V 5 bases and J 10 bases, and their ends lie 15 bases apart. The CDR3 runs 13 amino acids, cysteine and phenylalanine included. Only the CDR3 region is kept as DNA, spanning 39 bases read in frame from base 1. The germline V gene sets CDR1 to SGHDN and CDR2 to FVKESK.